A single sample gave rise to the 21 T cell receptor beta chains below, sequenced in a study of T cells after yellow fever vaccination. Each CDR3 protein is one row after TCRdb ran MiXCR on the 5' RACE reads. Of some 500,000 distinct CDR3 sequences detected, about 13% appear once; the ten largest clones hold over 12%. The sequencing used PBMCs, collected on the day of the yellow fever booster vaccination. These receptors came from a man younger than 40 who received the YFV17D yellow fever vaccine.

This clonotype was detected a few times. The V and J genes are TRBV3-1 and TRBJ2-1; 9 bases fit TRBD2. Trimming cost V 4 bases and J 9 bases; bases outside gene matches: 7. The CDR3 length is 14 residues. Germline V lookup: CDR1 LGHDT, CDR2 YNNKEL (reference sequence). This CDR3 is CASSLSGRVGEQFF. As DNA, the CDR3 is TGTGCCAGCAGCCTTAGCGGGAGAGTCGGTGAGCAGTTCTTC.

The V call is TRBV30, the J call TRBJ2-2, with a tentative D call TRBD2 (5 bases). V dropped 3 bases and J dropped 8 bases, with 19 bases sitting between them. CDR1 is GTSNPN and CDR2 is SVGIG in the germline V gene (reference sequence). This CDR3 has 15 residues. CDR3 loop: CAWRSMGQGGGELFF. CDR3 DNA sequence: TGTGCCTGGAGATCCATGGGCCAAGGAGGAGGGGAGCTGTTTTTT.

The rearrangement uses TRBV19 and TRBJ2-3; 9 bases line up with TRBD2. V lost 2 bases and J lost 6; bases outside the gene matches: 9. The germline gives CDR1 LNHDA, CDR2 SQIVND (reference sequence). The CDR3 spans 16 residues. CDR3 nucleotide sequence: TGTGCCAGTAGTATACAGGCTAGCGGGACACGGGATACGCAGTATTTT. Translating it yields CASSIQASGTRDTQYF.

A few counts support this clonotype. The chain has TRBV27 and TRBJ2-1; no clear D. CDR1 MNHEY and CDR2 SMNVEV come from the germline V gene (reference sequence). V lost 2 bases, J lost 7 bases, and 18 bases lay in between. CDR3 length equals 16 residues. CDR3 region: CASSLKGALLWNEQFF. The CDR3, as DNA: TGTGCCAGCAGTTTAAAGGGTGCCCTACTTTGGAATGAGCAGTTCTTC.

This clonotype was seen more than once but under ten times. The V gene is TRBV20-1, the J gene TRBJ2-1, with D possibly being TRBD2 (5 bases). Between the trimmed V and J ends, which lost 1 base and 1 base, there was a span of 17 bases. The V gene's germline CDR1 is DFQATT and CDR2 SNEGSKA (reference sequence). The length of the CDR3 is 17 residues. The CDR3 protein is CSARAAIARGSYNEQFF. The DNA for the CDR3 is TGCAGTGCTAGAGCCGCTATCGCACGAGGGTCCTACAATGAGCAGTTCTTC.

CDR3 DNA: TGTGCCAGCAGTCTTTCGCACCCGAACCCGGACACTGAAGCTTTCTTT. Its translation is CASSLSHPNPDTEAFF. This chain links TRBV6-1 with TRBJ1-1; D gene uncertain. This CDR3 is built from 16 residues. V lost 5 bases, J lost 3 bases, and 19 bases lay in between. Germline CDR1 reads MNHNS; CDR2 reads SASEGT.

This chain connects TRBV20-1 to TRBJ2-1, with 8 bases that match TRBD2. Per the germline V gene, CDR1 is DFQATT and CDR2 is SNEGSKA (reference sequence). Trimming took 3 bases from V and 1 from J; bases not matched to a gene: 5. There are 15 residues in the CDR3. The CDR3, as DNA: TGCAGTGCTAGGGTAGCGGGAAGATCCTACAATGAGCAGTTCTTC. It specifies CSARVAGRSYNEQFF.

CDR3 in DNA: TGCAGTGCCCTGCTAGAGGGTTTGCAGGGCCCTAATGAAAAACTGTTTTTT. The encoded protein is CSALLEGLQGPNEKLFF. J is TRBJ1-4 and V is TRBV20-1, with TRBD1 as a possible D gene (5 bases). Germline lookup yields CDR1 DFQATT and CDR2 SNEGSKA (reference sequence). The CDR3 is 17 amino acids. V was clipped by 6 bases and J by 3 bases, with 23 bases between them.

A few counts support this clonotype. This rearrangement joins TRBV5-1 to TRBJ2-2; 14 bases match TRBD2. V shed 2 bases and J 0 bases; nucleotides not matched to a gene: 3. The CDR3 contains 18 residues. Germline V gives CDR1 SGHRS, CDR2 YFSETQ. The CDR3 DNA follows: TGCGCCAGCAGCTTACGGACTAGCGGGAGGTCGAACACCGGGGAGCTGTTTTTT. Amino acid sequence: CASSLRTSGRSNTGELFF.

The V and J genes are TRBV6-6 and TRBJ1-1, with unresolved D. Trimming took 4 bases from V and 8 from J, leaving 11 bases between them. Germline lookup yields CDR1 MNHNY and CDR2 SVGAGI (reference sequence). The CDR3 is 12 residues long. In DNA, the CDR3 is TGTGCCAGCAGTTTACAGACATTCGAAGCTTTCTTT. It specifies CASSLQTFEAFF.

The chain links TRBV28 to TRBJ2-2, with D perhaps matching TRBD2 (5 bases). CDR1 is MDHEN and CDR2 is SYDVKM in the germline V gene. Trimming pared 8 bases from V and 0 bases from J, leaving 19 bases between. The length of the CDR3 is 17 residues. CDR3: CASGIHKEATNTGELFF. For the CDR3, the DNA is TGTGCCAGCGGTATCCACAAGGAGGCAACGAACACCGGGGAGCTGTTTTTT.

The chain carries TRBV28 and TRBJ2-2, with no clear D. In germline, CDR1 is MDHEN, CDR2 SYDVKM. CDR3 length: 14 residues. Between the trimmed V and J ends, which lost 8 bases and 6 bases, there was a span of 16 bases. The CDR3 reads CASLLGPEAGELFF. CDR3 DNA: TGTGCCAGCCTACTCGGGCCCGAGGCCGGGGAGCTGTTTTTT.

V is TRBV20-1 and J is TRBJ2-6; D unclear. Germline-derived CDR1 and CDR2 are DFQATT and SNEGSKA (reference sequence). This CDR3 spans 13 amino acids. V was clipped by 6 bases and J by 13 bases, with 19 bases between them. CDR3 protein: CSAPRPDLRVLTF. In DNA, the CDR3 is TGCAGTGCCCCTCGTCCGGACCTCAGGGTCCTGACTTTC.

This chain uses TRBV23-1 with TRBJ2-7; weak D call: TRBD1 (7 bases). TRBV23-1 is treated as an ORF (open reading frame) with a function not yet certain. The V gene lost 10 bases and the J gene lost 2 bases, with 24 bases spanning the gap. The CDR3 spans 16 residues. The CDR3 nucleotides are TGCGCCATCCCCTCCTCCCAGGGGGGCGCCACCTACGAGCAGTACTTC. This translates into CAIPSSQGGATYEQYF.

The CDR3 loop is CASSLGPGEQYF. The CDR3 nucleotides are TGTGCCAGCAGTTTGGGTCCGGGTGAGCAGTACTTC. The chain combines TRBV27 with TRBJ2-7, with D uncertain. The CDR3 runs 12 residues. Germline V gene data show CDR1 as MNHEY and CDR2 as SMNVEV (reference sequence). V was pared by 3 bases and J by 7 bases, with 10 bases between.

Details on this clonotype: A much larger clone differs by one base, so this may be a read error. This rearrangement joins TRBV5-1 to TRBJ2-3; TRBD2 matches at 10 bases. The CDR3 has 15 residues. Germline V gene lookup returns CDR1 SGHRS and CDR2 YFSETQ. The V segment lost 4 bases and the J segment 5 bases; nucleotides outside the gene matches: 7. CDR3 sequence (DNA): TGCGCCAGCAGCCCGGAACTAGCGGGACGAGATACGCAGTATTTT. Amino acid sequence: CASSPELAGRDTQYF.

The chain employs TRBV7-3 and TRBJ1-2, with D perhaps matching TRBD1 (6 bases). Germline lookup yields CDR1 SGHTA and CDR2 FQGTGA. Trimming removed 8 bases at V and 7 bases at J, with 17 bases between. The CDR3 totals 13 residues. The CDR3 loop is CASGLQGGPGYTF. The DNA of the CDR3 is TGTGCCAGCGGCCTACAGGGAGGGCCTGGCTACACCTTC. The complete variable domain, with remaining parts taken from reference TRBV7-3 and TRBJ1-2, reads GAGVSQTPSNKVTEKGKYVELRCDPISGHTALYWYRQSLGQGPEFLIYFQGTGAADDSGLPNDRFFAVRPEGSVSTLKIQRTERGDSAVYLCASGLQGGPGYTFGSGTRLTVV.

This clonotype was counted a few times. CDR3 in DNA: TGTGCCACCGCAGGGTGGGGGGAACACGGGTCTGCCCAGCATTTT. This codes for CATAGWGEHGSAQHF. V usage is TRBV19 and J usage is TRBJ1-5; the D gene is possibly TRBD1 (5 bases). The germline V and J ends were trimmed by 10 bases and 11 bases, with 27 bases remaining between them. The CDR3 is made up of 15 amino acids. From germline, CDR1 is LNHDA and CDR2 SQIVND (reference sequence). Combining the CDR3 with reference TRBV19 and TRBJ1-5 gives the whole variable domain DGGITQSPKYLFRKEGQNVTLSCEQNLNHDAMYWYRQDPGQGLRLIYYSQIVNDFQKGDIAEGYSVSREKKESFPLTVTSAQKNPTAFYLCATAGWGEHGSAQHFGDGTRLSIL.

This clonotype turned up a few times. This chain links TRBV12-3 or TRBV12-4 with TRBJ2-7; tentatively, D is TRBD2 (5 bases). This CDR3 contains 14 residues. Trimming shortened V by 5 bases and J by 2 bases, and 13 bases separated the two germline ends. CDR3 DNA: TGTGCCAGCAGTAGGAGGAGTGGGCCCTACGAGCAGTACTTC. Residues: CASSRRSGPYEQYF.

The chain is built from TRBV12-3 or TRBV12-4 and TRBJ2-2; 9 bases match TRBD2. This CDR3 comprises 14 residues. Unmatched junction bases numbered 6, after V lost 11 bases and J lost 2 bases. The CDR3 is CAGKREANTGELFF. The CDR3 nucleotides are TGTGCCGGGAAGCGGGAGGCTAACACCGGGGAGCTGTTTTTT.

The chain recombines TRBV9 with TRBJ2-2; maybe TRBD2 (5 bases). The germline V gene has CDR1 SGDLS and CDR2 YYNGEE. V shed 0 bases and J shed 2 bases, with 11 bases lying between them. This CDR3 has 16 amino acids. The CDR3 sequence: CASSVESSANTGELFF. Here the CDR3 DNA reads TGTGCCAGCAGCGTAGAGAGTAGCGCAAACACCGGGGAGCTGTTTTTT. Drawing the rest from reference TRBV9 and TRBJ2-2, the complete variable domain is DSGVTQTPKHLITATGQRVTLRCSPRSGDLSVYWYQQSLDQGLQFLIQYYNGEERAKGNILERFSAQQFPDLHSELNLSSLELGDSALYFCASSVESSANTGELFFGEGSRLTVL.